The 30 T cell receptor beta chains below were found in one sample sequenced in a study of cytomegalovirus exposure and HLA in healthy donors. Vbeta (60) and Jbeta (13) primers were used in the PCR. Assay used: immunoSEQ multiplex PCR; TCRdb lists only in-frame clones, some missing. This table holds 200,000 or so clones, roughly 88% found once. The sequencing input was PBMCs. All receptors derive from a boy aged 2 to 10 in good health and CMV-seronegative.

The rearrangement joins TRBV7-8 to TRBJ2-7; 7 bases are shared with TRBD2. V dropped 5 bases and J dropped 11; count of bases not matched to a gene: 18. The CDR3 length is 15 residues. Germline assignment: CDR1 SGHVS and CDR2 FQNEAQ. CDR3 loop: CASSPASGISLEEYF. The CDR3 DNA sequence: TGTGCCAGCAGCCCGGCGAGCGGGATTTCTCTGGAGGAGTACTTC. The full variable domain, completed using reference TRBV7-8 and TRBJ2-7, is GAGVSQSPRYKVAKRGQDVALRCDPISGHVSLFWYQQALGQGPEFLTYFQNEAQLDKSGLPSDRFFAERPEGSVSTLKIQRTQQEDSAVYLCASSPASGISLEEYFGPGTRLTVT.

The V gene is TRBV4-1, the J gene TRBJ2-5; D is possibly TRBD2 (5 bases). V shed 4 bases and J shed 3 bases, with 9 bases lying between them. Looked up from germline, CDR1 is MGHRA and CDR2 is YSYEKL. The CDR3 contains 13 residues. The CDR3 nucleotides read TGCGCCAGCAGCCTCGGGATTAAAGAGACCCAGTACTTC. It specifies CASSLGIKETQYF.

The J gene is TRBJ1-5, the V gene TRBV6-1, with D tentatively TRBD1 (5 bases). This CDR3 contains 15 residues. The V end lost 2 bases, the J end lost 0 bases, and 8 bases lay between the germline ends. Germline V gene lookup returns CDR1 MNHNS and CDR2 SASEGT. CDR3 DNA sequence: TGTGCCAGCAGTGAACGGGGGGTTAGCAATCAGCCCCAGCATTTT. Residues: CASSERGVSNQPQHF.

The CDR3 nucleotides are TGCAGCGTTAGAGAGAACACTGAAGCTTTCTTT. This gives the protein CSVRENTEAFF. V gene TRBV29-1 combines with J gene TRBJ1-1, with D unresolved. V lost 5 bases and J 1 base, leaving 5 bases between the germline ends. This CDR3 has 11 residues. Germline V gene data show CDR1 as SQVTM and CDR2 as ANQGSEA.

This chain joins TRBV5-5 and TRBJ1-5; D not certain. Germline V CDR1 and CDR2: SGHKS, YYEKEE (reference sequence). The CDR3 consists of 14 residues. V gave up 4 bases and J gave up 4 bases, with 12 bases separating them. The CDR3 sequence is CASSPGILNQPQHF. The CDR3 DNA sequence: TGTGCCAGCAGCCCCGGGATTCTGAATCAGCCCCAGCATTTT.

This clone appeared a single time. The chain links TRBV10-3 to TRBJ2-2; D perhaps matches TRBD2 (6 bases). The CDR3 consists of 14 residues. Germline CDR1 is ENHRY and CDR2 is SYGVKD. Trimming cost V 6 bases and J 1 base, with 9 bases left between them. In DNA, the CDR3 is TGTGCCATCAGAGACGGGAGGAACACCGGGGAGCTGTTTTTT. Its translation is CAIRDGRNTGELFF.

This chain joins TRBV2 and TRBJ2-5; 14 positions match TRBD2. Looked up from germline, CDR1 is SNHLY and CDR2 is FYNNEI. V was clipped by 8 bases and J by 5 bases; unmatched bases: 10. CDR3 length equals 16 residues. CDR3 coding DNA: TGTGCCAGCCCAAGACTAGCGGGAGGGCCGCGGGAGACCCAGTACTTC. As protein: CASPRLAGGPRETQYF.

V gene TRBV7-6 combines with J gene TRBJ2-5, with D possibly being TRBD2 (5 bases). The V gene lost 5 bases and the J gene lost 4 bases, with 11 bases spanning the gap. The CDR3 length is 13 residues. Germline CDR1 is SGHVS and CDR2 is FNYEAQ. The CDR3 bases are TGTGCCAGCAGCCCCGGGGTTTTAGAGACCCAGTACTTC. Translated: CASSPGVLETQYF.

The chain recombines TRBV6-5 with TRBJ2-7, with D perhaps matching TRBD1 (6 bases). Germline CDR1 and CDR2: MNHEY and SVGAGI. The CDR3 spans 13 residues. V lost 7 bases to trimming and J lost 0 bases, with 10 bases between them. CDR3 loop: CASTPDSSYEQYF. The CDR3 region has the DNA TGTGCCAGCACCCCGGACAGCTCCTACGAGCAGTACTTC.

Here the CDR3 reads CASSFRVFEGVTEAFF. The CDR3 nucleotides are TGTGCCAGCAGCTTCCGGGTTTTCGAAGGAGTCACTGAAGCTTTCTTT. The rearrangement uses TRBV7-8 and TRBJ1-1; the D is unclear. V was cut by 3 bases and J by 4 bases, with 18 bases left in between. Germline loops: CDR1 SGHVS, CDR2 FQNEAQ. This CDR3 is built from 16 residues.

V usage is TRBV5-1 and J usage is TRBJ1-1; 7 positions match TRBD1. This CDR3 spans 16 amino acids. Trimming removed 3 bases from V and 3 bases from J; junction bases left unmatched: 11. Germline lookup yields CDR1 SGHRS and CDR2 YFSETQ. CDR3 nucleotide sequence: TGCGCCAGCAGCTCACCTGACAGGGTCGAAGACACTGAAGCTTTCTTT. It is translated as CASSSPDRVEDTEAFF. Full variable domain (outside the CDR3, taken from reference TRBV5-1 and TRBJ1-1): KAGVTQTPRYLIKTRGQQVTLSCSPISGHRSVSWYQQTPGQGLQFLFEYFSETQRNKGNFPGRFSGRQFSNSRSEMNVSTLELGDSALYLCASSSPDRVEDTEAFFGQGTRLTVV.

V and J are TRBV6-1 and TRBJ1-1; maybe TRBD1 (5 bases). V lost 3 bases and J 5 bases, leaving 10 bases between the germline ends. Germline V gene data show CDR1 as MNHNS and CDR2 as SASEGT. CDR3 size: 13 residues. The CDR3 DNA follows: TGTGCCAGCAGTGAGTCCAGGGCGACTGAAGCTTTCTTT. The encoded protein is CASSESRATEAFF.

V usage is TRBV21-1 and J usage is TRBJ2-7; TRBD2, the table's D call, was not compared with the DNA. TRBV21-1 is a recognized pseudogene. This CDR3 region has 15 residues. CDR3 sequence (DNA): TGTGCCAGCAGCAAATTTTCTAGCGGGAACCCCGAGCAGTACTTC. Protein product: CASSKFSSGNPEQYF.

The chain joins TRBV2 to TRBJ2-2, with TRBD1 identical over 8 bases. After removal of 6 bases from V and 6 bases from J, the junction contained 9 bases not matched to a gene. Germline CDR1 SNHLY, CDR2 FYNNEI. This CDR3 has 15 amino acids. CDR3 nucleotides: TGTGCCAGCAGCCTTGGGCAGGGGGCTCCCGGGGAGCTGTTTTTT. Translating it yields CASSLGQGAPGELFF.

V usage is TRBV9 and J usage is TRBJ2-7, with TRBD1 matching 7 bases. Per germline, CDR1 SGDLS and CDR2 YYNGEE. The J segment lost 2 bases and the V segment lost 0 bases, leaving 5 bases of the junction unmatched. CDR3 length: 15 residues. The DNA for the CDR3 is TGTGCCAGCAGCGTAGGCTCCGGGACAGCCTACGAGCAGTACTTC. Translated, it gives CASSVGSGTAYEQYF.

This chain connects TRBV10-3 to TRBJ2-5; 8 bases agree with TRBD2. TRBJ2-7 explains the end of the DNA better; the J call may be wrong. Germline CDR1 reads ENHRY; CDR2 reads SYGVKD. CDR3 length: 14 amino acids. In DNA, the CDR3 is TGTGCCATCAGTAGCGGGGGCTTAAACTACGAGCAGTACTTC. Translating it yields CAISSGGLNYEQYF.

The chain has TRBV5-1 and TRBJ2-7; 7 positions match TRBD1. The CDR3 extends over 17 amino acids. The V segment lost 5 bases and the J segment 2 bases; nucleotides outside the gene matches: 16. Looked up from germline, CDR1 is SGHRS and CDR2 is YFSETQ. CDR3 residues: CASSLQTAGTVAYEQYF. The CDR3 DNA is TGCGCCAGCAGTCTTCAAACGGCCGGGACAGTTGCCTACGAGCAGTACTTC.

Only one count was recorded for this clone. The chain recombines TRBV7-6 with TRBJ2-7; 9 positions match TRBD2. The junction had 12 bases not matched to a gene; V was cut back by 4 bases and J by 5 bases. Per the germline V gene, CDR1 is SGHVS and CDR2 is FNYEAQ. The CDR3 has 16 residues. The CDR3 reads CASSSDLAGGGHEQYF. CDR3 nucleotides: TGTGCCAGCAGCTCCGACCTTGCGGGAGGGGGCCACGAGCAGTACTTC.

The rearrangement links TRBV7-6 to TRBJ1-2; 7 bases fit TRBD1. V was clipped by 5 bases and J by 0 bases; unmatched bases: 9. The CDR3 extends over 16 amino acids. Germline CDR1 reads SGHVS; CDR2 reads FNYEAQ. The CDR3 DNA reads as TGTGCCAGCAGCCCGCTGACAGGGAGAACTAACTATGGCTACACCTTC. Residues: CASSPLTGRTNYGYTF. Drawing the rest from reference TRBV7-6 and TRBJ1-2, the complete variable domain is GAGVSQSPRYKVTKRGQDVALRCDPISGHVSLYWYRQALGQGPEFLTYFNYEAQQDKSGLPNDRFSAERPEGSISTLTIQRTEQRDSAMYRCASSPLTGRTNYGYTFGSGTRLTVV.

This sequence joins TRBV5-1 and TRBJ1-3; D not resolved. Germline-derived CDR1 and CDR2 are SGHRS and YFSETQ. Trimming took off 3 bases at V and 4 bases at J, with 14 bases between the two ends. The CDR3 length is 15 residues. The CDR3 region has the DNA TGCGCCAGCAGCTGGGCCGGGGTGCTAGGAAACACCATATATTTT. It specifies CASSWAGVLGNTIYF.

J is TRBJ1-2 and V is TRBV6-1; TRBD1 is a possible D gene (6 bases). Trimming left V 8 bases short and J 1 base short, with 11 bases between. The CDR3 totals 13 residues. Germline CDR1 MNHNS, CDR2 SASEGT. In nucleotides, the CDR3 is TGTGCCAGCGAGACAGGATATAACTATGGCTACACCTTC. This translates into CASETGYNYGYTF.

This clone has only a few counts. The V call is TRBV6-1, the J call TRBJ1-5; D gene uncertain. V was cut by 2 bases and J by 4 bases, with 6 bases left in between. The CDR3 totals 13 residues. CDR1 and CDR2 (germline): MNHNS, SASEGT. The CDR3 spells CASSELLNQPQHF. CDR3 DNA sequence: TGTGCCAGCAGTGAACTGCTAAATCAGCCCCAGCATTTT.

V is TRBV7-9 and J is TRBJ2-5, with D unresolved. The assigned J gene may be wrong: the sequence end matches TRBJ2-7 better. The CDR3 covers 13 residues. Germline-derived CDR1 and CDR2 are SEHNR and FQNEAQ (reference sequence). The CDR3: CASSLASTYEQYF. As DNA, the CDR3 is TGTGCCAGCAGCTTAGCGAGCACCTACGAGCAGTACTTC.

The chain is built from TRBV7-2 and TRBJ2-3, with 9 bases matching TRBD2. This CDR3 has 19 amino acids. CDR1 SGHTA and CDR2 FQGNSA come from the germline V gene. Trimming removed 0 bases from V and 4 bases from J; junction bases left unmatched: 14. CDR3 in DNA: TGTGCCAGCAGCTTAGCGGGGCTAGCGGGGAGGTTACGGGCAGATACGCAGTATTTT. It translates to CASSLAGLAGRLRADTQYF.

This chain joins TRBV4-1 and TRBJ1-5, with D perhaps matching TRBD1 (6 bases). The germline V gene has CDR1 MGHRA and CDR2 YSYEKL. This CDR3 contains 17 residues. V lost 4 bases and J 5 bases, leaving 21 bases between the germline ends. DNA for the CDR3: TGCGCCAGCAGCCGGGAAGGGGAGGGGCAGGGGCATCAGCCCCAGCATTTT. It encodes CASSREGEGQGHQPQHF.

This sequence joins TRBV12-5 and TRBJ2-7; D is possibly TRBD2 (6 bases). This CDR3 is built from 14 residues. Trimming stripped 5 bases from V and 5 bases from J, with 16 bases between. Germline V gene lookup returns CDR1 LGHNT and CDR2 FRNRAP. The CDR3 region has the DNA TGTGCTAGTGGTCCCGGACTGGGGAGGAACGAGCAGTACTTC. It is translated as CASGPGLGRNEQYF.

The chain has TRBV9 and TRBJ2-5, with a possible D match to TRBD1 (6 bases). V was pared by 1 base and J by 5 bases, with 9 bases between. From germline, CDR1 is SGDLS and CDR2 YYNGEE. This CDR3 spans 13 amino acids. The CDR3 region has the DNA TGTGCCAGCAGCGTAAGGGGGTTGGAGACCCAGTACTTC. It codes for CASSVRGLETQYF.

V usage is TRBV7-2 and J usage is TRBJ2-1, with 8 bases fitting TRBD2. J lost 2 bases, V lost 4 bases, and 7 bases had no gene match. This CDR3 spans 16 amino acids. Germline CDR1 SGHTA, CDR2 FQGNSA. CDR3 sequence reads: CASSSATSGTYNEQFF. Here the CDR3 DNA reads TGTGCCAGCAGCTCCGCAACTAGCGGAACCTACAATGAGCAGTTCTTC.

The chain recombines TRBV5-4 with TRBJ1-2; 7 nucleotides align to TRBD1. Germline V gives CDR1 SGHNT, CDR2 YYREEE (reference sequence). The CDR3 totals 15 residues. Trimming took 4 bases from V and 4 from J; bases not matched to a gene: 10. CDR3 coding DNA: TGTGCCAGCAGCCTTGGGACAGCCCGAGGCTATGGCTACACCTTC. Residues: CASSLGTARGYGYTF.

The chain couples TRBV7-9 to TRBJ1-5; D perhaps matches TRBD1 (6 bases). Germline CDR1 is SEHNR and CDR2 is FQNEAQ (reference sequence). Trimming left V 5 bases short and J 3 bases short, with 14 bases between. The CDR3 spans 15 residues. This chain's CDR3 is CASSRDTTHNQPQHF. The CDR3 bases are TGTGCCAGCAGCCGGGACACTACACACAATCAGCCCCAGCATTTT.